This TCR beta chain was identified during a study of shared clonotypes between healthy human individuals. As for the study in general: Each donor had three CD4 naive, three CD4 memory, two CD8 naive and one CD8 memory plate.

Profiled with immunoSEQ multiplex PCR; TCRdb holds only in-frame clones, not every one. The data contain some 900,000 clones, around 80% of them seen just once; the ten biggest clones take up approximately 1.5%. Points from the study as a whole: Some naive CD4 clonotypes, approximately 4.5%, turned up in common across a handful of donors. Larger estimated richness was generally seen in naive subsets than in memory subsets.

CDR3 length equals 12 residues. CDR1 and CDR2 (germline): SQVTM, ANQGSEA. Trimming removed 7 bases from V and 5 bases from J, with 12 bases in between. On this clone itself: Its antigen is unidentified.

The source material was memory CD4+ T cells sorted from blood. Subset indicated: CD45RA-negative fraction. The chain links TRBV29-1 to TRBJ2-1, with a weak D call TRBD2 (5 bases). The clonotype comes from a man younger than 35 in good health. Written as DNA, the CDR3 is TGCAGCGCCCAAGACTACGACAATGAGCAGTTCTTC. It yields the protein CSAQDYDNEQFF.